This T cell receptor beta chain emerged from a study of blood T cell repertoires in COVID-19. The wider study: Sites in the United States, Italy and Spain provided acute and convalescent COVID-19 samples. PBMCs, B-cell-depleted T cells, or T cells provided the cDNA or gDNA that made up the material.

Per the original methods: Reference gene primer amplification gave estimated nucleated cell counts. Sequenced by immunoSEQ multiplex PCR; TCRdb stores in-frame clones only, minus some. The V and J calls and clone size are taken from that table; D and trimming were inferred from the DNA. This sample has over 120,000 clones, with roughly 81% found just once. The trim removed 9 bases at V and 9 bases at J, leaving 5 bases unmatched. In germline, CDR1 is MNHEY, CDR2 SVGAGI. The CDR3 is 12 amino acids. The chain recombines TRBV6-5 with TRBJ1-5; 10 nucleotides match TRBD1. The material sequenced was peripheral blood. The receptor was isolated from a human donor with acute or convalescent COVID-19. The donor label of this sample is uncertain. The CDR3 DNA sequence: TGTGCCAGTGGACAGGGGGTGCGGCCCCAGCATTTT. This sequence encodes CASGQGVRPQHF.